This entry describes one T cell receptor (beta chain). Its antigen is undetermined. The data derive from a study of graft-versus-host responses after intestinal transplantation. The CDR3 is 16 amino acids. V shed 2 bases and J 5 bases; nucleotides not matched to a gene: 11. Germline V gives CDR1 MNHEY, CDR2 SVGAGI. Method: immunoSEQ multiplex PCR; TCRdb's copy keeps in-frame clones and lacks some. Among over 100,000 clones listed, around 93% were seen once. Study observations and caveats: Circulating GvH clones peaking coincided with falling HvG clones soon after transplant.

The chain recombines TRBV6-5 with TRBJ2-7, with 8 bases identical to TRBD1. The clonotype comes from a human donor who received an intestinal transplant. The sample in question was unstimulated CD4+ T cells sorted from spleen or lymph node cells, obtained before intestinal transplant. The CDR3, as DNA: TGTGCCAGCAGTTACCCCGGGAAGACAGGGGTGAACGAGCAGTACTTC. Its protein is CASSYPGKTGVNEQYF.